This T cell receptor (beta chain) was recorded in a study of blood T cells in healthy people across ages. The CDR3 contains 16 residues. The J segment lost 3 bases and the V segment lost 6 bases, leaving 12 bases of the junction unmatched. Germline CDR1 reads MNHNS; CDR2 reads SASEGT. It was with a sample-barcoded 5' primer and a J-beta primer mix that a second PCR of roughly 7 to 12 cycles was run. TCRdb re-called the 5' RACE reads through MiXCR, storing one row per CDR3 protein. The sample shows 1.5 million or so distinct CDR3 sequences, about 40% of them seen only once. The rearrangement links TRBV6-1 to TRBJ2-3, with 7 bases aligning to TRBD2. The sample consisted of blood. This TCR was sampled from a woman in her late teens or twenties in good health. The DNA for the CDR3 is TGTGCCAGCAGCCCCTCATGGGCGGGAGTTACAGATACGCAGTATTTT. It encodes CASSPSWAGVTDTQYF.